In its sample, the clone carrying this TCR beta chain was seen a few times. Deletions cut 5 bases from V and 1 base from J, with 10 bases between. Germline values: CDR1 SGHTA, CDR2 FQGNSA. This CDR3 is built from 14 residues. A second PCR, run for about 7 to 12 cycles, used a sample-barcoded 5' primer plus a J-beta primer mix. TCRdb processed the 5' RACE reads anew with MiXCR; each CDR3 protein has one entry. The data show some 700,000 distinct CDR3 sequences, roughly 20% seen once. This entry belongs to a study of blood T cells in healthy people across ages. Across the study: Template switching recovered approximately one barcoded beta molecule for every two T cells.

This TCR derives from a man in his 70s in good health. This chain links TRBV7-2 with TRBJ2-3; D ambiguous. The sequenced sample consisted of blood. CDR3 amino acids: CASSPIGRTDTQYF. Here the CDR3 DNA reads TGTGCCAGCAGCCCCATTGGTCGCACAGATACGCAGTATTTT.